This paragraph reports one TCR beta chain. Antigen specificity is unknown. Trimming took off 3 bases at V and 2 bases at J, with 17 bases between the two ends. This CDR3 is built from 15 residues. CDR1 and CDR2 from the germline V gene are SQVTM and ANQGSEA. The record originates from a study of cytomegalovirus exposure and HLA in healthy donors. In the study overall: The study's early data release held about 85 million unique TCRs from HLA-typed donors.

Findings and caveats of the study: Judged likely to be a sequencing artifact was a cluster of highly shared sequence variants. Among donors in an Asian-associated ancestry cluster, a later analysis reportedly found fewer N-insertions than the approximately 670-donor mean.

In the PCR, 60 Vbeta and 13 Jbeta primers were used. The method was immunoSEQ multiplex PCR; TCRdb's version includes in-frame clones alone and lacks a portion of them. The table lists 150,000 to 200,000 clones, roughly 82% of them singletons. The receptor was derived from a woman in her twenties or thirties in good health and CMV-seronegative. Sequencing used PBMCs. The chain combines TRBV29-1 with TRBJ2-7; D is ambiguous. The CDR3 region is CSVDIGMRYPYEQYF. The CDR3 DNA is TGCAGCGTTGATATAGGAATGAGGTACCCCTACGAGCAGTACTTC.